These T cell receptor beta chains were read from a single sample in a study of T cell repertoires in cytomegalovirus infection. TCRdb fed the reads into MiXCR, producing one record per CDR3 protein. Here the sample spans fewer than 300,000 distinct CDR3 sequences, about 25% being singletons. Sequenced material: PBMCs. These receptor sequences come from a human donor in good health (CMV status not recorded). Some clones in this sample may be carry-over from other donors' samples. The CDR3 runs from the conserved cysteine through the conserved F or W. The D gene is left open where the match is weak. Size is omitted from some rows. Given values are once, few, many or a class for expanded clones.

J gene: TRBJ2-1
D gene: NA
V gene: TRBV20-1
clone size: few
CDR3 DNA: TGCAGTGCTACCTGGGGCTACAATGAGCAGTTCTTC
CDR3 protein: CSATWGYNEQFF

J gene: TRBJ1-2
D gene: NA
V gene: TRBV30
clone size: NA
CDR3 DNA: TGTGCCTGGAGTCCGACAGTACACTATGGCTACACCTTC
CDR3 protein: CAWSPTVHYGYTF

J gene: TRBJ2-1
D gene: TRBD2
V gene: TRBV20-1
clone size: many
CDR3 DNA: TGCAGTGCTAGAGTGGCAGCGGGAGGGCCAGGGGAGCAGTTCTTC
CDR3 protein: CSARVAAGGPGEQFF

J gene: TRBJ2-3
D gene: NA
V gene: TRBV28
clone size: many
CDR3 DNA: TGTGCCAGCAGTTTGGCACAGCGCACAGATACGCAGTATTTT
CDR3 protein: CASSLAQRTDTQYF

J gene: TRBJ2-6
D gene: NA
V gene: TRBV6-2/TRBV6-3
clone size: few
CDR3 DNA: TGTGCCAGCAGTTACTGGTCGCAGGCAAGCTCTGGGGCCAACGTCCTGACTTTC
CDR3 protein: CASSYWSQASSGANVLTF

J gene: TRBJ2-5
D gene: TRBD1
V gene: TRBV6-1
clone size: NA
CDR3 DNA: TGTGCCAGCAGTGGGGGACAGGGGGCTACGGAGACCCAGTGCTTC
CDR3 protein: CASSGGQGATETQCF

J gene: TRBJ1-5
D gene: NA
V gene: TRBV6-6
clone size: few
CDR3 DNA: TGTGCCAGCAGCCTGGGGATGGGGGGATTTGGTCAGCCCCAGCATTTT
CDR3 protein: CASSLGMGGFGQPQHF

J gene: TRBJ1-6
D gene: NA
V gene: TRBV6-6
clone size: few
CDR3 DNA: TGTGCCAGCAGTCCCCTCGGGTCAGAGAATTCACCCCTCCACTTT
CDR3 protein: CASSPLGSENSPLHF

J gene: TRBJ1-1
D gene: TRBD1
V gene: TRBV7-2
clone size: NA
CDR3 DNA: TGTGCCAGCAGCTTAGACCAGGGGGGAGGCACTGAAGCTTTCTTT
CDR3 protein: CASSLDQGGGTEAFF

J gene: TRBJ2-1
D gene: NA
V gene: TRBV6-2/TRBV6-3
clone size: NA
CDR3 DNA: TGTGCCAGCAGTTACGTGCGGGAGCAGTTCTTC
CDR3 protein: CASSYVREQFF